This T cell receptor (beta chain) was identified in a study of metastatic and nonmetastatic thyroid tumors. This clone has at least ten counts. Not a single patient had been given any form of treatment at any point before undergoing thyroid surgery. The ends were cut back, 3 bases at V and 0 bases at J, with 8 bases in the middle. The CDR3 covers 14 residues. From germline, CDR1 is LNHDA and CDR2 SQIVND (reference sequence). TCRdb reanalyzed the PCR reads with MiXCR. The sample includes 10,000 to 15,000 clones, 9% to 13% of them seen just once. The rearrangement links TRBV19 to TRBJ1-2; D not certain. This receptor was identified in a female donor with papillary thyroid cancer or a benign thyroid nodule (not recorded which). Some clones in this sample may be carry-over from other donors' samples. The sequenced material came from blood. Here the CDR3 reads CASSIAGTNYGYTF. DNA of the CDR3: TGTGCCAGTAGTATCGCCGGGACTAACTATGGCTACACCTTC.